These T cell receptor beta chains were read from a single sample in a study of T cells after yellow fever vaccination. TCRdb fed the 5' RACE reads into MiXCR, producing one record per CDR3 protein. The table lists 95,000 to 150,000 distinct CDR3 sequences, more than 6% of them singletons. The material sequenced was CD4+ T cells sorted from PBMCs, taken around 10 days after the first yellow fever vaccination. These receptors all stem from a man between 18 and 29 years old who received the YFV17D yellow fever vaccine. The CDR3 runs from the conserved cysteine through the conserved F or W. D genes are given only for firm matches. A row's size may be missing; if present it is once, few, many or a size class.

v_call	clone_size	j_call	d_call	cdr3_nt	cdr3_aa
TRBV11-2	many	TRBJ1-3	-	TGTGCCAGCAGCTTAACGATCCGGCAGGGAGGAAACACCATATATTTT	CASSLTIRQGGNTIYF
TRBV7-8	many	TRBJ2-5	TRBD2	TGTGCCAGCAGATGGGGACTAGCGGGGGGGCCTGGAGAGACCCAGTACTTC	CASRWGLAGGPGETQYF
TRBV6-1	-	TRBJ2-1	-	TGTGCCAGCAGTAATGGACAGTTAGCTTACAATGAGCAGTTCTTC	CASSNGQLAYNEQFF
TRBV5-1	many	TRBJ1-4	-	TGCGCCAGCAGCTTGGACAGGAGAACAACTAATGAAAAACTGTTTTTT	CASSLDRRTTNEKLFF
TRBV20-1	many	TRBJ1-2	-	TGCAGTGGGACCGGAGGGGCGGGCTATGGCTACACCTTC	CSGTGGAGYGYTF
TRBV7-2	many	TRBJ2-5	-	TGTGCCAGCAGCTTAGTATCGGGAGAGACCCAGTACTTC	CASSLVSGETQYF
TRBV12-3/TRBV12-4	many	TRBJ1-1	-	TGTGCCAGCACCTTTGACGCGGCCACTGAAGCTTTCTTT	CASTFDAATEAFF
TRBV10-3	-	TRBJ2-3	TRBD2	TGTGCCATCAGTAACCTAGCGGGACCCACAGATACGCAGTATTTT	CAISNLAGPTDTQYF
TRBV5-1	medium-sized	TRBJ2-2	TRBD2	TGCGCCAGCAGCCCCTTCGGGACTAGCGGGGGAGGAACCGGGGAGCTGTTTTTT	CASSPFGTSGGGTGELFF
TRBV3-1	-	TRBJ2-5	TRBD2	TGTGCCAGCAGATGGACTAGCATAGAGACCCAGTACTTC	CASRWTSIETQYF
TRBV6-2/TRBV6-3	many	TRBJ1-1	-	TGTGCCAGCAGTTACGGGGAATTGACTGAAGCTTTCTTT	CASSYGELTEAFF
TRBV5-5	many	TRBJ2-1	-	TGTGCCAGCAGCTTTGGGTATGAGCAGTTCTTC	CASSFGYEQFF
TRBV28	many	TRBJ1-4	-	TGTGCCAGCAGTTTATCCCGCCTCAAGATAGCGGGTACAACTAATGAAAAACTGTTTTTT	CASSLSRLKIAGTTNEKLFF
TRBV5-4	few	TRBJ2-7	-	TGTGCCAGCAGCTTGATCCCTTGGCAGACCCGGGCCAACGAGCAGTACTTC	CASSLIPWQTRANEQYF